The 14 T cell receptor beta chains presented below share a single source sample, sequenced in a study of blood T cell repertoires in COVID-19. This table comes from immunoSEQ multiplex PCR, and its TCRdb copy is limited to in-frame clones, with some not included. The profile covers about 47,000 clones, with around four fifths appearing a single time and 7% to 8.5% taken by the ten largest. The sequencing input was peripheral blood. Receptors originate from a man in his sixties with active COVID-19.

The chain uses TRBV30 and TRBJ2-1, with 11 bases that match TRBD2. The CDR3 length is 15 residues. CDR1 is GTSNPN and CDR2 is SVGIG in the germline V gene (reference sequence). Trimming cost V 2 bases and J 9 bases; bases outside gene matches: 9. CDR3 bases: TGTGCCTGGAGTATGATGACTAGCGGGGAAGGTGAGCAGTTCTTC. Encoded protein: CAWSMMTSGEGEQFF.

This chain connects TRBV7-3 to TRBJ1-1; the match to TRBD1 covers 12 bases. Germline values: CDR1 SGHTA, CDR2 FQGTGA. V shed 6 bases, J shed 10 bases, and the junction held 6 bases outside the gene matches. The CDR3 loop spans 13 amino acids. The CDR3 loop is CASSSGTGGLAFF. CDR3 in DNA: TGTGCCAGCAGTTCCGGGACAGGGGGCTTAGCTTTCTTT.

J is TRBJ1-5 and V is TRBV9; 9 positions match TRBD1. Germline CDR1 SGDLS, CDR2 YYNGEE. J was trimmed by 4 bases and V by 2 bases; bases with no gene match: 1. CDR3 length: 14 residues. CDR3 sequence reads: CASSVGQGNQPQHF. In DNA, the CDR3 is TGTGCCAGCAGCGTCGGACAGGGGAATCAGCCCCAGCATTTT.

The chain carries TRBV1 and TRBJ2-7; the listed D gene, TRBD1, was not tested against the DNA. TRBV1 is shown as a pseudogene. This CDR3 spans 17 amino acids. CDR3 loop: CTSSQGQAAPPCYEQYF. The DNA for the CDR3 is TGCACCAGCAGCCAAGGTCAGGCAGCCCCTCCCTGCTACGAGCAGTACTTC.

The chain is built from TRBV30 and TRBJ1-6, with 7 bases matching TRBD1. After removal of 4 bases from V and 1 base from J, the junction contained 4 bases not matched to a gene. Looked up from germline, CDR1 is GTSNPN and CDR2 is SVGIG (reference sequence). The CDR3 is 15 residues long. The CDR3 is CAWKSGGSYNSPLHF. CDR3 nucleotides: TGTGCCTGGAAGTCAGGGGGGTCCTATAATTCACCCCTCCACTTT.

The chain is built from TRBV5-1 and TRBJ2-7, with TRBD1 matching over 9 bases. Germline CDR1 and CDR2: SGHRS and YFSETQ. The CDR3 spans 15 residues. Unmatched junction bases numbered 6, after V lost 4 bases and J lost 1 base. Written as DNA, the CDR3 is TGCGCCAGCAGCAACCGGGACAGGGCTTCCTACGAGCAGTACTTC. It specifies CASSNRDRASYEQYF.

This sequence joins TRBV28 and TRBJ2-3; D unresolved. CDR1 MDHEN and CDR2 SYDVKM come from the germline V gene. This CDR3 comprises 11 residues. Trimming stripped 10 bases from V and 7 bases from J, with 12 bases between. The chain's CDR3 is CATHSFYTQYF. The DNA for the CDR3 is TGTGCCACTCACTCCTTTTATACGCAGTATTTT.

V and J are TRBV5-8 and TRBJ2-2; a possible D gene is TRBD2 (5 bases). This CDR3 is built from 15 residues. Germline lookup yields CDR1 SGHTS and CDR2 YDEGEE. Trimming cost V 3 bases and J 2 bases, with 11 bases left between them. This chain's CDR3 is CASSSLRTNTGELFF. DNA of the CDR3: TGTGCCAGCAGCTCGCTTCGGACTAACACCGGGGAGCTGTTTTTT.

CDR3 nucleotide sequence: TGTGCCAGTAGTATAGGGGGACAGGGGAACACTGAAGCTTTCTTT. This sequence encodes CASSIGGQGNTEAFF. The V and J genes are TRBV19 and TRBJ1-1, with 9 bases matching TRBD1. The V and J ends lost 1 base and 1 base, in that order; junction bases with no gene match: 1. Per the germline V gene, CDR1 is LNHDA and CDR2 is SQIVND (reference sequence). This CDR3 contains 15 residues.

The CDR3 coding sequence is TGTGCCAGCAGCTTAGAGGGGCTCAACACTGAAGCTTTCTTT. Translating it yields CASSLEGLNTEAFF. The chain carries TRBV11-1 and TRBJ1-1, with D possibly matching TRBD1 (5 bases). The germline V gene has CDR1 SGHAT and CDR2 FQDESV (reference sequence). The CDR3 spans 14 residues. V was clipped by 1 base and J by 2 bases, with 8 bases between them.

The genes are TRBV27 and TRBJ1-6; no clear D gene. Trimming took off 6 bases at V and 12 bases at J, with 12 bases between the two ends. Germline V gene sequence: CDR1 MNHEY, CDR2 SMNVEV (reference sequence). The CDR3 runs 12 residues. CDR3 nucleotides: TGTGCCAGCAGGGACGGAGGTGGACCCCTCCACTTT. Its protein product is CASRDGGGPLHF.

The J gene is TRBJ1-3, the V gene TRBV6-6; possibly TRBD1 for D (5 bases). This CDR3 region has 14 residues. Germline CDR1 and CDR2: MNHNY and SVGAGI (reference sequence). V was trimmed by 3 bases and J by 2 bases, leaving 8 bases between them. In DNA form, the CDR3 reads TGTGCCAGCAGTTATCGGGGGGCTGGAAACACCATATATTTT. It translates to CASSYRGAGNTIYF.

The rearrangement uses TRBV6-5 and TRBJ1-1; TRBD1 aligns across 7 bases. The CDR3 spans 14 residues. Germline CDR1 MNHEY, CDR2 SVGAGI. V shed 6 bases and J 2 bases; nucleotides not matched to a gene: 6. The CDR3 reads CASRLGQPNTEAFF. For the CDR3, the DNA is TGTGCCAGCAGGTTGGGACAGCCAAACACTGAAGCTTTCTTT.

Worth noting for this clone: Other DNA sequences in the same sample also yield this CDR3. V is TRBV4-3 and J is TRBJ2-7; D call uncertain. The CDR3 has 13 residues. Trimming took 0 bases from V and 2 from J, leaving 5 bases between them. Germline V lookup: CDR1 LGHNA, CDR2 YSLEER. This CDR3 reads CASSQDRAYEQYF. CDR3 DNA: TGCGCCAGCAGCCAAGATCGGGCCTACGAGCAGTACTTC.